This T cell receptor (beta chain) was captured in a study of T-cell memory formation after mild COVID-19. Study background: Largely donor-specific TCR clusters were found.

This clonotype has at least ten counts. As yet, its antigen is unknown. Study-wide points: CD4+ contracting clones were mainly CM and EM; CD8+ ones, EMRA.

V was cut by 2 bases and J by 2 bases, with 19 bases left in between. Germline V CDR1 and CDR2: KGHSH, LQKENI. This CDR3 is 17 amino acids long. A 5'RACE reaction primed in the constant segment made cDNA libraries of TCR alpha and TCR beta, and these carried sample barcodes and UMIs. TCRdb fed the 5' RACE reads into MiXCR, producing one record per CDR3 protein. The sample carries some 150,000 distinct CDR3 sequences, 6% to 7% recorded once. This sequence was found in an adult woman who had mild COVID-19 (a few samples of this study predate the infection). Cell type and time point are not known. Sequencing was performed on PBMCs or a T cell subset sorted from them (not recorded which). The J gene is TRBJ2-7, the V gene TRBV18, with a weak D call TRBD1 (5 bases). The CDR3 protein is CASSPSGKAVGAYEQYF. CDR3 nucleotide sequence: TGTGCCAGCTCACCATCAGGGAAGGCAGTCGGAGCCTACGAGCAGTACTTC. The entire variable domain, with the rest obtained from reference TRBV18 and TRBJ2-7, is as follows: NAGVMQNPRHLVRRRGQEARLRCSPMKGHSHVYWYRQLPEEGLKFMVYLQKENIIDESGMPKERFSAEFPKEGPSILRIQQVVRGDSAAYFCASSPSGKAVGAYEQYFGPGTRLTVT.